This TCR beta chain was recorded in a study of T-cell reconstitution after alpha-beta-depleted transplantation in children. Using unique molecular identifiers, the investigators prepared the TCRbeta library. TCRdb called the PCR reads again in MiXCR, with one record for every CDR3 protein. The table has around 500,000 distinct CDR3 sequences, 12% seen once. In this sample, this clonotype turned up many times. This TCR derives from a human donor who donated a stem cell graft to a child with combined immunodeficiency. The source material was PBMCs from the stem cell graft donor, sampled from the stem cell graft.

As DNA, the CDR3 is TGTGCCAGCAGCTTAGTGTTCGGACTAGCGGGAGGGCCGAGTGAGCAGTTCTTC. The encoded protein is CASSLVFGLAGGPSEQFF. The chain employs TRBV7-2 and TRBJ2-1; the match to TRBD2 covers 15 bases. V shed 1 base, J shed 9 bases, and the junction held 10 bases outside the gene matches. Germline V gene data show CDR1 as SGHTA and CDR2 as FQGNSA. The CDR3 consists of 18 residues.